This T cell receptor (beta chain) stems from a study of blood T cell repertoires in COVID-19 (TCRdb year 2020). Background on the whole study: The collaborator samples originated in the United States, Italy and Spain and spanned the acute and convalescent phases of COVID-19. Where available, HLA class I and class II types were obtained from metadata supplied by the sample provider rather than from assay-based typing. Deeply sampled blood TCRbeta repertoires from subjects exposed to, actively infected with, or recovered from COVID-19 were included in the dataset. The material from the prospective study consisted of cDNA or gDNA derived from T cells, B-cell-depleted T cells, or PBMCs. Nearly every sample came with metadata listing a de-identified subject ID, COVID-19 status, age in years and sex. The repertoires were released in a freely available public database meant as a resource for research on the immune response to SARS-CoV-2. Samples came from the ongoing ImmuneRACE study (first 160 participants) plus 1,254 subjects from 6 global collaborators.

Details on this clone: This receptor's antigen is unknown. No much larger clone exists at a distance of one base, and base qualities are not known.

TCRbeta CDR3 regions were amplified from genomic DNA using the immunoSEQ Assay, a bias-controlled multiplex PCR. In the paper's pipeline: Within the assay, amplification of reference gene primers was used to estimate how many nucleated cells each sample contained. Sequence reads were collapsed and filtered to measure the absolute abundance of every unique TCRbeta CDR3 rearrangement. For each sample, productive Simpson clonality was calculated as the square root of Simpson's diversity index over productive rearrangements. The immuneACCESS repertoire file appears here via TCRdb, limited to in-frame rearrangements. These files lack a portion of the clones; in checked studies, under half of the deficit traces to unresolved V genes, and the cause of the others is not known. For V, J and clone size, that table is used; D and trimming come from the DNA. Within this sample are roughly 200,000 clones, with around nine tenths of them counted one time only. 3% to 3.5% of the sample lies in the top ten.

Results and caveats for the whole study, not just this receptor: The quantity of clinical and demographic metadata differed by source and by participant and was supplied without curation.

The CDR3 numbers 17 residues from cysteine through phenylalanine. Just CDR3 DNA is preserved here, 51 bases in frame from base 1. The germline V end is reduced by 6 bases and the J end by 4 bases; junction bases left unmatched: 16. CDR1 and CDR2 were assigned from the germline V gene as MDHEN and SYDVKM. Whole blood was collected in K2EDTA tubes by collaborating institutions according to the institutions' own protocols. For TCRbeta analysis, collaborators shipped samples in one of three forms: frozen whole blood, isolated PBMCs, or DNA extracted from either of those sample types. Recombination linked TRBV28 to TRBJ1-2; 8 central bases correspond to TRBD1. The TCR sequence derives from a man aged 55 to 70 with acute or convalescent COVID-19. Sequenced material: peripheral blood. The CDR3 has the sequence CASSLPGGTPFFYGYTF. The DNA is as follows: TGTGCCAGCAGCCTCCCAGGGGGCACTCCCTTCTTCTATGGCTACACCTTC.